These T cell receptor beta chains were read from a single sample in a study of blood T cell repertoires in COVID-19. TCRdb's table, derived via immunoSEQ multiplex PCR, lists solely in-frame clones and lacks some. The sample contains some 90,000 clones, 75% to 90% of which appear only once. Sequenced material: peripheral blood. The receptors come from an elderly woman with active COVID-19. CDR3s include the opening cysteine and the closing phenylalanine or tryptophan. Fields, in order: clone size, CDR3 length, D gene, J gene, V gene, CDR3 DNA, CDR3 protein. D genes are given only for firm matches. Clone size appears in some rows only: once, few, many, or a class for an expanded clone.

>.|17|TRBD2|TRBJ2-1|TRBV6-2/TRBV6-3
TGTGCCAGCAGTTACTTGGGTAGCGGGAGCGCCTACAATGAGCAGTTCTTC
CASSYLGSGSAYNEQFF
>once|18|TRBD1|TRBJ1-1|TRBV5-5
TGTGCCAGCAGCTCACGCCGGGACAGGAGGTTCTCTGGACCTGAAGCTTTCTTT
CASSSRRDRRFSGPEAFF
>.|12|.|TRBJ2-1|TRBV12-5
TGTGCTAGTGGCCAGGGACTCGGTGAGCAGTTCTTC
CASGQGLGEQFF
>.|16|TRBD1|TRBJ2-3|TRBV19
TGTGCCAGTAGTTCACGGACAGGTGGTAGCACAGATACGCAGTATTTT
CASSSRTGGSTDTQYF
>.|13|.|TRBJ1-5|TRBV6-5
TGTGCCAGCTCGAGGGTCAGCAATCAGCCCCAGCATTTT
CASSRVSNQPQHF
>.|15|.|TRBJ1-3|TRBV3-1/TRBV3-2
TGTGCCAGCAGCCAATTTCTTTTCGTTGGAAACACCATATATTTT
CASSQFLFVGNTIYF
>.|14|.|TRBJ1-1|TRBV6-5
TGTGCCAGCAGTTACTCCCGGGTGAACACTGAAGCTTTCTTT
CASSYSRVNTEAFF
>.|14|TRBD2|TRBJ2-4|TRBV19
TGTGCCAGTAGTTTGCCTGGGAGGGGTGACATTCAGTACTTC
CASSLPGRGDIQYF
>.|16|.|TRBJ2-4|TRBV9
TGTGCCAGCAGCGTAGGGGCCGTTTCAGCCAAAAACATTCAGTACTTC
CASSVGAVSAKNIQYF
>.|17|.|TRBJ1-6|TRBV3-1/TRBV3-2
TGTGCCAGCAGCCAAGATCTAGTCGCAGGGTTGGATTCACCCCTCCACTTT
CASSQDLVAGLDSPLHF
>.|15|.|TRBJ2-5|TRBV9
TGTGCCAGCAGCGTAGCCTTGGGGCAGCAAGAGACCCAGTACTTC
CASSVALGQQETQYF
>.|15|TRBD2|TRBJ2-7|TRBV6-5
TGTGCCAGCTCCAAGACTAGCGCCCTCTCCTACGAGCAGTACTTC
CASSKTSALSYEQYF